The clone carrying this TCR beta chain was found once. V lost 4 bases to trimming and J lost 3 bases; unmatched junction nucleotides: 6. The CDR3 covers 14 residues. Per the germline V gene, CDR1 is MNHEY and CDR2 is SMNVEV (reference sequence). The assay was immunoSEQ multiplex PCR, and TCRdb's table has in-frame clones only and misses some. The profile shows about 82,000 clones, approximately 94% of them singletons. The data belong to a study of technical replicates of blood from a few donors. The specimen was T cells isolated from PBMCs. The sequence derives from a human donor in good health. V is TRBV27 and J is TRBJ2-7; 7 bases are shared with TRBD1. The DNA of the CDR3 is TGTGCCAGCAGTTGGGGACAGACCTACTACGAGCAGTACTTC. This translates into CASSWGQTYYEQYF.